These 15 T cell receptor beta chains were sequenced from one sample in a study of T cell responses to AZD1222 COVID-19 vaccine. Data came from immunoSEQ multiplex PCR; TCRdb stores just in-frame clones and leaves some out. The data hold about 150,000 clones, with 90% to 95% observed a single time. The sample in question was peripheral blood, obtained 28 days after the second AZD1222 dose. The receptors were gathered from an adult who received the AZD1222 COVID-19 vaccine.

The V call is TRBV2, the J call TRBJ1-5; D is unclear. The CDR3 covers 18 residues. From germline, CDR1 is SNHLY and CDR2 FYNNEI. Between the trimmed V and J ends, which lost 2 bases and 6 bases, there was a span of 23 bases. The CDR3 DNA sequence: TGTGCCAGCAGTGAATACCGAGCCGGGAGGACCGGCCGTCAGCCCCAGCATTTT. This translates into CASSEYRAGRTGRQPQHF.

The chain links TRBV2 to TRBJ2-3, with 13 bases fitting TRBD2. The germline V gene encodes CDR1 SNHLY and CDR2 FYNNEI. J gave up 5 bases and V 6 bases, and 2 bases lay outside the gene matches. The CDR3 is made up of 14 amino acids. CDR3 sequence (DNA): TGTGCCAGCAGCACTAGCGGGGGGGGAGATACGCAGTATTTT. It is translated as CASSTSGGGDTQYF.

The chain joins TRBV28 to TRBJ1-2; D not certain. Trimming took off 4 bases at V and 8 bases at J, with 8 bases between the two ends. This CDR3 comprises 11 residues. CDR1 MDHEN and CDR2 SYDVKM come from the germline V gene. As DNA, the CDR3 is TGTGCCAGCAGTTACCAGGTCGGCTACACCTTC. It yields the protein CASSYQVGYTF.

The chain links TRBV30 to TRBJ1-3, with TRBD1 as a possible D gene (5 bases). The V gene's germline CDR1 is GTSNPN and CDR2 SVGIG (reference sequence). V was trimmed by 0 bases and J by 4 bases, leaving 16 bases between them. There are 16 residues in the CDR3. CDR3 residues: CAWSVGQPGVGNTIYF. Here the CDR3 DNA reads TGTGCCTGGAGTGTAGGCCAGCCGGGGGTCGGAAACACCATATATTTT.

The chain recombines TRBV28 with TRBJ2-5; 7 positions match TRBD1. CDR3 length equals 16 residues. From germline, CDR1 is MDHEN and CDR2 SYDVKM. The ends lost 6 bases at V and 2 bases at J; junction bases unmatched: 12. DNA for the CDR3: TGTGCCAGCAGATCGATCCGACAGGGTCAACAAGAGACCCAGTACTTC. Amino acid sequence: CASRSIRQGQQETQYF.

The CDR3 loop reads CASSRVDTQYF. The CDR3 DNA reads TGTGCCAGCAGCCGAGTAGATACGCAGTATTTT. J is TRBJ2-3 and V is TRBV3-1 (or the pseudogene TRBV3-2), with D uncertain. V was clipped by 4 bases and J by 5 bases, with 4 bases between them. The CDR3 covers 11 residues. Looked up from germline, CDR1 is LGHDT and CDR2 is YNNKEL (reference sequence).

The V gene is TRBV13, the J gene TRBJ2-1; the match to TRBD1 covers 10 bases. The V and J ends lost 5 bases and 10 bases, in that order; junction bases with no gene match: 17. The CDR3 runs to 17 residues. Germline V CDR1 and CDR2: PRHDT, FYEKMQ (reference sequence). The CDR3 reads CASSPNDRQGAWREQFF. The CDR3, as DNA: TGTGCCAGCAGCCCTAACGATCGACAGGGGGCCTGGAGGGAGCAGTTCTTC.

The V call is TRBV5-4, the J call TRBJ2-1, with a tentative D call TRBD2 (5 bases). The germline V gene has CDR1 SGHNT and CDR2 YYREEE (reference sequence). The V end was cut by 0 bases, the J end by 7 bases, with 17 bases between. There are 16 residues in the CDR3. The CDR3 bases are TGTGCCAGCAGCTTGGCCCTTTCCCCTACGGGGAATGAGCAGTTCTTC. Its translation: CASSLALSPTGNEQFF.

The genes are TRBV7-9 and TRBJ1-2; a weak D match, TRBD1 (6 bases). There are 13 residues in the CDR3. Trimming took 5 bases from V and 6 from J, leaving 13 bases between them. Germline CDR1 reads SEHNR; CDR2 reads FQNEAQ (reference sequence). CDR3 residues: CASSGQPSHGYTF. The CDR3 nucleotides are TGTGCCAGCAGCGGACAGCCTTCACATGGCTACACCTTC.

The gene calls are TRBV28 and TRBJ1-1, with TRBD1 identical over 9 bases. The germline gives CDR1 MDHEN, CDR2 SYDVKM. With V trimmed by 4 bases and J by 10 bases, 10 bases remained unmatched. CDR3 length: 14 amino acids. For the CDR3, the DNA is TGTGCCAGCAGTTCCCCGACAGGGGGAGATAGAGCTTTCTTT. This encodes CASSSPTGGDRAFF.

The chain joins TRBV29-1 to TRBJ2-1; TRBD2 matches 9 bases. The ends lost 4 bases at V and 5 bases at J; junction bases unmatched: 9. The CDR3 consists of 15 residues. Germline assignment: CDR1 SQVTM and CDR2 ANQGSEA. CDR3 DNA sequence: TGCAGCGTTGTCGCGGGAGGGCCCGGAGACAATGAGCAGTTCTTC. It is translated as CSVVAGGPGDNEQFF.

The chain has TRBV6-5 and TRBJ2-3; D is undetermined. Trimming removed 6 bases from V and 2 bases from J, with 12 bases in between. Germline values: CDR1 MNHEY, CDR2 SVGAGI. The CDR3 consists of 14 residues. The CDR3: CASSPERATDTQYF. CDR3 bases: TGTGCCAGCAGCCCCGAGAGAGCCACAGATACGCAGTATTTT.

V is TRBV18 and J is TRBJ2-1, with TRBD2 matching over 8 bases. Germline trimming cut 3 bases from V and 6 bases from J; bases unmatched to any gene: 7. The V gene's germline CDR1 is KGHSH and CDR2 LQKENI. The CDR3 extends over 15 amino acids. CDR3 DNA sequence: TGTGCCAGCTCACCGACGGGACTAGTAAGCAATGAGCAGTTCTTC. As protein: CASSPTGLVSNEQFF.

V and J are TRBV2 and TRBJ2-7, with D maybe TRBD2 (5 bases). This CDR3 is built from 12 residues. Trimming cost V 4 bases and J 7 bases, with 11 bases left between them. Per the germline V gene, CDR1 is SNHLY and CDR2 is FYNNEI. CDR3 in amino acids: CASSGTSREQYF. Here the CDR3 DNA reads TGTGCCAGCAGTGGGACTTCTAGGGAGCAGTACTTC. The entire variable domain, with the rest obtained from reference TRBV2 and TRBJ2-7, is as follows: EPEVTQTPSHQVTQMGQEVILRCVPISNHLYFYWYRQILGQKVEFLVSFYNNEISEKSEIFDDQFSVERPDGSNFTLKIRSTKLEDSAMYFCASSGTSREQYFGPGTRLTVT.

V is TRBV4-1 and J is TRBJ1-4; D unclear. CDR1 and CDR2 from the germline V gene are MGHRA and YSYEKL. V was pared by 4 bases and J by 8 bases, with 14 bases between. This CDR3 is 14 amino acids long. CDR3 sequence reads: CASSPTAEGEKLFF. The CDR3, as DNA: TGCGCCAGCAGCCCCACAGCGGAAGGAGAAAAACTGTTTTTT.